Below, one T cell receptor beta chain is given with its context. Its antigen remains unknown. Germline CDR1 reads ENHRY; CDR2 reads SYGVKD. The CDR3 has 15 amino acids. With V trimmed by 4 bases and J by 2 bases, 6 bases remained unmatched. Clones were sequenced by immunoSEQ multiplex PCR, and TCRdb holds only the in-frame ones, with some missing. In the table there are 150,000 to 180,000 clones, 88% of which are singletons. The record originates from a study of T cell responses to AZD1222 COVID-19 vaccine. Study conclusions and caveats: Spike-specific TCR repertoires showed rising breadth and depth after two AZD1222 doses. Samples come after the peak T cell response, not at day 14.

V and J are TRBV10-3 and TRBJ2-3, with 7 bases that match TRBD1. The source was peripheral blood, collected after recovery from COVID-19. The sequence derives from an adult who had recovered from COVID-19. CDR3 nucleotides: TGTGCCATCAGTGGTGGGGGACAGCTCACAGATACGCAGTATTTT. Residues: CAISGGGQLTDTQYF.